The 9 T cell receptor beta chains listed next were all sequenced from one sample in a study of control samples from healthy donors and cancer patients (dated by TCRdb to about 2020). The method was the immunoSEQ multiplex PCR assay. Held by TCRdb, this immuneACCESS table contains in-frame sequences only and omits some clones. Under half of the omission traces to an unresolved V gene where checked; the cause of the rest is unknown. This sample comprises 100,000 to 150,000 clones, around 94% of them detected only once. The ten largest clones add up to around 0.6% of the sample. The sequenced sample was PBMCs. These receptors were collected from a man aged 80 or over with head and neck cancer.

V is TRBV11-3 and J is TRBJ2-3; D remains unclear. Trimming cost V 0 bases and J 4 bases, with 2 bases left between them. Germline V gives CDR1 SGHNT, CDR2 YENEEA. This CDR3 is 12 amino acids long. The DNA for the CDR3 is TGTGCCAGCAGCTTAGATCCAGATACGCAGTATTTT. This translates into CASSLDPDTQYF.

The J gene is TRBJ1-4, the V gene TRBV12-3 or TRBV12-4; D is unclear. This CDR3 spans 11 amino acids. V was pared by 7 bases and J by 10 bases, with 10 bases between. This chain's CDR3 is CASTTDGKLFF. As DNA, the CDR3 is TGTGCCAGCACTACCGATGGAAAACTGTTTTTT.

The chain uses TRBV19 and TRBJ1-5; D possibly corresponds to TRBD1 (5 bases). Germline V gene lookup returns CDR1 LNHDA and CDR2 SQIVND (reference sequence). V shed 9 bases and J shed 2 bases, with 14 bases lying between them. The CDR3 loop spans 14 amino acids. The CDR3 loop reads CASPPVQGNQPQHF. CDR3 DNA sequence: TGTGCCAGCCCGCCGGTACAGGGCAATCAGCCCCAGCATTTT.

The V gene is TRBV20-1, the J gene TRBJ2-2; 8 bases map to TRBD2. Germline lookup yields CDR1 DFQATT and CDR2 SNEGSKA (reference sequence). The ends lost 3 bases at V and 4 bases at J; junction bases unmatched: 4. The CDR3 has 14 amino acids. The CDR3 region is CSASSGMGTGELFF. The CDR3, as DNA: TGCAGTGCTAGTAGCGGGATGGGCACCGGGGAGCTGTTTTTT.

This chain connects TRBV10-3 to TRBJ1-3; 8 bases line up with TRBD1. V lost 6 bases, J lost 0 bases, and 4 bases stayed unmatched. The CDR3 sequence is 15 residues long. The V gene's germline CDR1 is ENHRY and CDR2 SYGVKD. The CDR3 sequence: CAISSGGVSGNTIYF. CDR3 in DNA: TGTGCCATCAGCTCAGGGGGCGTCTCTGGAAACACCATATATTTT.

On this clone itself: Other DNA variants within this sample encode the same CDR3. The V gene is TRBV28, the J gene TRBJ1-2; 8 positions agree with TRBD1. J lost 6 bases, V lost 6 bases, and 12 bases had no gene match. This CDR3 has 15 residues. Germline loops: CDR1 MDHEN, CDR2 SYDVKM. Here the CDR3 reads CASRTGTGRGDGYTF. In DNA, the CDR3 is TGTGCCAGCAGGACCGGGACAGGACGTGGGGATGGCTACACCTTC.

The CDR3 region is CASTVLGSPLHF. DNA of the CDR3: TGTGCCAGCACCGTACTGGGATCACCCCTCCACTTT. The V gene is TRBV3-1 (or the pseudogene TRBV3-2), the J gene TRBJ1-6; D remains unclear. The V gene lost 7 bases and the J gene lost 10 bases, with 11 bases spanning the gap. Per germline, CDR1 LGHDT and CDR2 YNNKEL (reference sequence). The CDR3 is 12 amino acids.

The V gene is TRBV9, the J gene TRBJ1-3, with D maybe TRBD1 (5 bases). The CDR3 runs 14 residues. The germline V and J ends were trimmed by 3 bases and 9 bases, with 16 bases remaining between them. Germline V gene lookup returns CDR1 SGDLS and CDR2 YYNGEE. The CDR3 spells CASSALRAQGTIYF. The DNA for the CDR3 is TGTGCCAGCAGCGCTCTGAGGGCCCAGGGCACCATATATTTT.

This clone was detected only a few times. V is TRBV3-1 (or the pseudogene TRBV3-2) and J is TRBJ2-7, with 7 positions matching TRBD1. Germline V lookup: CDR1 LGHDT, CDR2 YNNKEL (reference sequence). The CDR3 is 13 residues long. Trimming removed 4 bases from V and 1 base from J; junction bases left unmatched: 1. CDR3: CASSPGQSYEQYF. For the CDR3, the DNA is TGTGCCAGCAGCCCGGGACAGTCCTACGAGCAGTACTTC.